A selection of T cell receptor beta chains follows, all from one sample in a study of shared clonotypes between healthy human individuals. Data came from immunoSEQ multiplex PCR; TCRdb stores just in-frame clones and leaves some out. Found here are a few million clones, 85% to 95% of them singletons; the top ten hold approximately 0.4%. Sequenced material: naive CD4+ T cells from PBMCs. The receptor source for this set is a man younger than 30 in good health. Some clones in this sample may be carry-over from other donors' samples. Both conserved end residues are part of each CDR3. Each record gives: J gene, V gene, clone size, D gene, CDR3 DNA, CDR3 protein. A D gene is named only where the DNA matches it firmly. A clone size is listed for some rows: how often the clone was seen (once, few, many), or a class if it is expanded.

>TRBJ2-6|TRBV18|NA|NA
TGTGCCAGCTCACCAAGAGGCGTCAGCGATTACTCTGGGGCCAACGTCCTGACTTTC
CASSPRGVSDYSGANVLTF
>TRBJ2-1|TRBV18|NA|NA
TGTGCCAGCTCACCAACTACCACCTACAATGAGCAGTTCTTC
CASSPTTTYNEQFF
>TRBJ2-1|TRBV30|NA|NA
TGTGCCTGGAATTTCCGGGAGATGATCGATGAGCAGTTCTTC
CAWNFREMIDEQFF
>TRBJ1-5|TRBV4-1|NA|NA
TGCGCCAGCAGCCCCAAAACCCCTACACGGGGCAATCAGCCCCAGCATTTT
CASSPKTPTRGNQPQHF
>TRBJ1-2|TRBV6-1|few|NA
TGTGCCAGCAGTGAGAAATCCTATGGCTACACCTTC
CASSEKSYGYTF
>TRBJ2-7|TRBV27|NA|NA
TGTGCCAGCAGTTTAATACCGGGGCCAACCTACGAGCAGTACTTC
CASSLIPGPTYEQYF
>TRBJ2-3|TRBV5-1|NA|NA
TGCGCCAGCAGCTTGGGGGGGATCACGACCGGGTCAACGTTTTATACGCAGTATTTT
CASSLGGITTGSTFYTQYF
>TRBJ1-2|TRBV7-3|NA|NA
TGTGCCAGCAGCCCCGGCATGGGGGACGGCTACACCTTC
CASSPGMGDGYTF
>TRBJ2-7|TRBV21-1|NA|NA
TGTGCCAGCACCCCCGTGGGACTAGCGGGAGTAGGTGACGAGCAGTACTTC
CASTPVGLAGVGDEQYF
>TRBJ1-2|TRBV5-1|NA|NA
TGCGCCAGCAGCTTGGGATGGGGAAGTGGCTACACCTTC
CASSLGWGSGYTF
>TRBJ2-5|TRBV5-1|NA|TRBD2
TGCGCCAGCAGCTCGTCCTCAACTAGCGGGAGGCCACGAGAGACCCAGTACTTC
CASSSSSTSGRPRETQYF
>TRBJ2-1|TRBV2|NA|NA
TGTGCCAGCAGTTGGAGCGGCCCCTACAATGAGCAGTTCTTC
CASSWSGPYNEQFF
>TRBJ2-1|TRBV5-6|NA|NA
TGTGCCAGCAGCGGAACTCCACAGCGAGCAATTTGGAATGAGCAGTTCTTC
CASSGTPQRAIWNEQFF
>TRBJ2-6|TRBV6-1|NA|NA
TGTGCCAGCAGTGAACGAACAGTTCGTAGCTCTGGGGCCAACGTCCTGACTTTC
CASSERTVRSSGANVLTF
>TRBJ2-7|TRBV5-1|NA|TRBD2
TGCGCCAGCAGCGCCAGCGGGGCCCCCTTTGGGTACGAGCAGTACTTC
CASSASGAPFGYEQYF
>TRBJ1-1|TRBV28|NA|NA
TGTGCCAGCAGTTTAACTCAGGGATTGGGGAACACTGAAGCTTTCTTT
CASSLTQGLGNTEAFF
>TRBJ1-1|TRBV5-1|NA|TRBD1
TGCGCCAGCAGCTCCGGGACAGCTCACCCCGGGAGCTTAGAAGCTTTCTTT
CASSSGTAHPGSLEAFF
>TRBJ1-1|TRBV2|NA|NA
TGTGCCAGCAGGGAGAGAGGACCACCTGAAGCTTTCTTT
CASRERGPPEAFF
>TRBJ1-1|TRBV6-1|NA|NA
TGTGCCAGCAGTGCAAATGACATCGTTCGGACCCTGAACACTGAAGCTTTCTTT
CASSANDIVRTLNTEAFF
>TRBJ1-5|TRBV27|NA|NA
TGTGCCAGCAGTTTATTGGGAAGCAATCAGCCCCAGCATTTT
CASSLLGSNQPQHF
>TRBJ2-1|TRBV19|NA|NA
TGTGCCAGTAGTAATTTCGGGGGACTCAACGTCCGACACAATGAGCAGTTCTTC
CASSNFGGLNVRHNEQFF
>TRBJ1-4|TRBV7-2|NA|NA
TGTGCCAGCAGCTTACGGGACGCCACTTTTAATGAAAAACTGTTTTTT
CASSLRDATFNEKLFF
>TRBJ2-1|TRBV27|NA|TRBD2
TGTGCCAGCAGTCTCCGGGGTGGGACTAGCGGGACAAGCTCCTACAATGAGCAGTTCTTC
CASSLRGGTSGTSSYNEQFF
>TRBJ2-5|TRBV7-3|NA|TRBD1
TGTGCCAGCAGCGCTACAGGGGGCGCGTTCGGGACCCAGTACTTC
CASSATGGAFGTQYF
>TRBJ2-7|TRBV15|NA|TRBD2
TGTGCCACCAGCAGAGGACTAGCGGGAGGCCCAAGCTCCTACGAGCAGTACTTC
CATSRGLAGGPSSYEQYF
>TRBJ2-3|TRBV6-1|NA|NA
TGTGCCAGCAGCGCCAATCCGAGCGTAGATACGCAGTATTTT
CASSANPSVDTQYF
>TRBJ2-2|TRBV28|NA|TRBD1
TGTGCCAGCAGCCGTCCCGGGACAGCGAACACCGGGGAGCTGTTTTTT
CASSRPGTANTGELFF
>TRBJ2-7|TRBV25-1|NA|NA
TGTGCCAGCAGCAGACAGTTGGGCTGGTACTTC
CASSRQLGWYF
>TRBJ2-7|TRBV7-2|NA|NA
TGTGCCAGCAGCCCCGGGGGGCCCCCTAGTGAGCAGTACTTC
CASSPGGPPSEQYF
>TRBJ2-3|TRBV7-2|NA|NA
TGTGCCAGCAGCTTCGAGACTAGCACAGATACGCAGTATTTT
CASSFETSTDTQYF
>TRBJ2-7|TRBV27|NA|TRBD1
TGTGCCAGCAGTTTATCTCTCGACCCCGGACAGGGCCACGAGCAGTACTTC
CASSLSLDPGQGHEQYF
>TRBJ2-7|TRBV5-4|NA|TRBD1
TGTGCCAGCAGACAATTAGGGGACAGGGGCTACGAGCAGTACTTC
CASRQLGDRGYEQYF
>TRBJ1-4|TRBV5-1|NA|TRBD1
TGCGCCAGCAGCCTCGGGACAGCAACTAATGAAAAACTGTTTTTT
CASSLGTATNEKLFF
>TRBJ1-1|TRBV10-1|NA|TRBD1
TGCGCCAGCACCCGGGACAGGGAAGGGAACACTGAAGCTTTCTTT
CASTRDREGNTEAFF
>TRBJ2-5|TRBV4-1|NA|NA
TGCGCCAGCAGCCAAGATAGGGTAGAGACCCAGTACTTC
CASSQDRVETQYF
>TRBJ1-1|TRBV29-1|NA|NA
TGCAGCGTTGAAAAGACCCTGGACACTGAAGCTTTCTTT
CSVEKTLDTEAFF
>TRBJ2-5|TRBV27|NA|TRBD1
TGTGCCAGCAGTTTATCGGGTCACAGGGGTGGATTCGGGGAGACCCAGTACTTC
CASSLSGHRGGFGETQYF
>TRBJ2-7|TRBV28|NA|NA
TGTGCCAGCAGTTCATCGAGGGTCCTGAACGAGCAGTACTTC
CASSSSRVLNEQYF
>TRBJ2-7|TRBV7-9|NA|TRBD1
TGTGCCAGCAGCCCCCGAGGACAGGACCACTCCTACGAGCAGTACTTC
CASSPRGQDHSYEQYF
>TRBJ2-7|TRBV5-1|NA|TRBD2
TGCGCCAGCAGCTTGGGACTAGCGGGGATCTACGAGCAGTACTTC
CASSLGLAGIYEQYF
>TRBJ1-5|TRBV7-2|NA|TRBD1
TGTGCCAGCAGCCGTCAAGGGGGCGCTGGGAATCAGCCCCAGCATTTT
CASSRQGGAGNQPQHF
>TRBJ2-7|TRBV5-1|NA|NA
TGCGCCAGCAGCCCCGACGAGACCTACGAGCAGTACTTC
CASSPDETYEQYF
>TRBJ2-5|TRBV5-1|NA|TRBD1
TGCGCCAGCAGCTCCGGGTTAACAGGGGCTCTTCAAGAGACCCAGTACTTC
CASSSGLTGALQETQYF
>TRBJ1-1|TRBV19|few|NA
TGTGCCAGTAGGGATTTGAACACTGAAGCTTTCTTT
CASRDLNTEAFF
>TRBJ2-5|TRBV9|NA|NA
TGTGCCAGCAGCCGCCGGGAGGGGGCGCCTCAAGAGACCCAGTACTTC
CASSRREGAPQETQYF
>TRBJ2-7|TRBV18|NA|NA
TGTGCCAGCTCACCAGCATACTACGAGCAGTACTTC
CASSPAYYEQYF
>TRBJ2-1|TRBV5-1|NA|TRBD1
TGCGCCAGCAGCTTGGGCCAGGGGGCCGATGAGCAGTTCTTC
CASSLGQGADEQFF
>TRBJ2-7|TRBV6-5|NA|TRBD2
TGTGCCAGCAGAACCACTAGCGGGCGTACCTACGAGCAGTACTTC
CASRTTSGRTYEQYF
>TRBJ2-3|TRBV15|NA|TRBD2
TGTGCCACCAGCAGAGAGGTAGCGGGAGGTGGAGATACGCAGTATTTT
CATSREVAGGGDTQYF
>TRBJ2-2|TRBV7-9|NA|TRBD1
TGTGCCAGCAGCTTACCGGACAGGGGGGTGAACACCGGGGAGCTGTTTTTT
CASSLPDRGVNTGELFF
>TRBJ2-1|TRBV7-2|NA|NA
TGTGCCAGCAGCCGAGACCCGCGGAGGGGGAATGAGCAGTTCTTC
CASSRDPRRGNEQFF